These 7 T cell receptor beta chains came from one sample sequenced in a study of blood T cells in healthy people across ages. A second PCR, run for about 7 to 11 cycles, used a sample-barcoded 5' primer plus a J-beta primer mix. From the 5' RACE reads, TCRdb called clonotypes with MiXCR, one entry per CDR3 protein. The sample lists 1.5 million to 1.9 million distinct CDR3 sequences, under 55% occurring once. What was sequenced was blood. These receptors all stem from a woman aged 18 to 35 in good health.

This clonotype was detected a few times. This chain links TRBV12-3 or TRBV12-4 with TRBJ1-5; D is possibly TRBD1 (6 bases). Trimming shortened V by 1 base and J by 4 bases, and 11 bases separated the two germline ends. The CDR3 spans 15 residues. DNA for the CDR3: TGTGCCAGCAGTTTAGTCCGGACAGTAAATCAGCCCCAGCATTTT. Encoded protein: CASSLVRTVNQPQHF.

This chain uses TRBV20-1 with TRBJ2-7, with a weak D call TRBD1 (6 bases). Per the germline V gene, CDR1 is DFQATT and CDR2 is SNEGSKA (reference sequence). This CDR3 comprises 13 residues. V was clipped by 4 bases and J by 6 bases, with 16 bases between them. The CDR3 DNA reads TGCAGTGCTAACCGGGACATAGGGGCCGAGCAGTACTTC. It translates to CSANRDIGAEQYF.

V and J are TRBV11-3 and TRBJ2-3; D gene uncertain. V dropped 2 bases and J dropped 4 bases, with 10 bases sitting between them. CDR3 length: 14 amino acids. Germline assignment: CDR1 SGHNT and CDR2 YENEEA. In DNA, the CDR3 is TGTGCCAGCAGCTTAATTTCAGGAGCAGATACGCAGTATTTT. Protein product: CASSLISGADTQYF. Based on the CDR3 plus reference TRBV11-3 and TRBJ2-3, the full variable domain is EAGVVQSPRYKIIEKKQPVAFWCNPISGHNTLYWYLQNLGQGPELLIRYENEEAVDDSQLPKDRFSAERLKGVDSTLKIQPAELGDSAVYLCASSLISGADTQYFGPGTRLTVL.

A note on this clonotype: This may come from a read error, since a much larger clone is one base off. V is TRBV7-2 and J is TRBJ2-7; 8 bases are a match to TRBD1. CDR1 and CDR2 (germline): SGHTA, FQGNSA. The CDR3 extends over 16 amino acids. CDR3 in DNA: TGTGCCAGCAGCGTAGCGCCGGACAGGGCGTCCTACGAGCAGTACTTC. Residues: CASSVAPDRASYEQYF.

This clonotype has only one observation. The chain has TRBV10-3 and TRBJ2-1; perhaps TRBD2 as D (6 bases). Germline CDR1 is ENHRY and CDR2 is SYGVKD. The CDR3 length is 15 residues. V lost 4 bases, J lost 8 bases, and 18 bases lay in between. The CDR3 DNA is TGTGCCATCAGTGGGGGACTTCAATCGTTCCATGAGCAGTTCTTC. It encodes CAISGGLQSFHEQFF.

The chain combines TRBV24-1 with TRBJ2-1; D is uncertain. The closer fit of TRBJ2-7 to the DNA end suggests the J call may be wrong. Germline loops: CDR1 KGHDR, CDR2 SFDVKD. The CDR3 is made up of 16 amino acids. CDR3: CATSDSYSGSYNEQYF. In nucleotides, the CDR3 is TGTGCCACCAGTGATAGCTATTCGGGCTCCTACAATGAGCAGTACTTC.

On this clonotype itself: The germline gene is not matched at one end of the junction; a read error may be the cause. The chain employs TRBV14 and TRBJ2-1; 11 bases are a match to TRBD1. The germline V gene has CDR1 SGHDN and CDR2 FVKESK. The CDR3 runs to 16 residues. CDR3 residues: CASSRRDRGTSNGQFF. CDR3 sequence (DNA): TGTGCCAGCAGCCGCCGGGACAGGGGGACATCAAATGGGCAGTTCTTC.